Presented here are 21 T cell receptor beta chains from one specimen sequenced in a study of blood T cell repertoires in COVID-19. Only in-frame clones appear in the TCRdb table, and some are missing; sequencing was by immunoSEQ multiplex PCR. This sample has 100,000 to 150,000 clones; 75% to 85% occur once, and the top ten carry 3.5% to 4%. Sequencing input: peripheral blood. These receptors all come from a woman in her fifties or sixties with acute or convalescent COVID-19.

The V gene is TRBV7-2, the J gene TRBJ2-7, with D maybe TRBD2 (6 bases). CDR3 size: 13 residues. Germline-derived CDR1 and CDR2 are SGHTA and FQGNSA. With 7 bases removed from V and 7 bases from J, the gap between germline ends came to 17 bases. In DNA, the CDR3 is TGTGCCAGCAAACATGCGATGGGGACTGAGCAGTACTTC. It is translated as CASKHAMGTEQYF.

The chain joins TRBV5-6 to TRBJ2-7; 7 bases map to TRBD2. Germline V gene lookup returns CDR1 SGHDT and CDR2 YYEEEE. CDR3 length equals 13 residues. Trimming took 7 bases from V and 3 from J; bases not matched to a gene: 7. CDR3: CASAPGTNYEQYF. CDR3 coding DNA: TGTGCCAGCGCACCGGGGACTAACTACGAGCAGTACTTC.

The rearrangement links TRBV5-8 to TRBJ2-1; 11 bases are a match to TRBD2. Germline V CDR1 and CDR2: SGHTS, YDEGEE. The CDR3 sequence is 19 residues long. The ends lost 4 bases at V and 0 bases at J; junction bases unmatched: 12. CDR3 in amino acids: CASSPPPTSGTGSYNEQFF. CDR3 bases: TGTGCCAGCAGCCCCCCCCCGACTAGCGGGACTGGCTCCTACAATGAGCAGTTCTTC.

V is TRBV6-2 or TRBV6-3 and J is TRBJ1-2; TRBD1 matches 7 bases. Germline V gene data show CDR1 as MNHEY and CDR2 as SVGEGT. Unmatched junction bases numbered 6, after V lost 5 bases and J lost 6 bases. The CDR3 contains 13 residues. The CDR3 here is CASSETGWHGYTF. CDR3 sequence (DNA): TGTGCCAGCAGTGAGACAGGGTGGCATGGCTACACCTTC.

The chain carries TRBV7-9 and TRBJ2-5; 10 bases are shared with TRBD2. Germline V lookup: CDR1 SEHNR, CDR2 FQNEAQ (reference sequence). The CDR3 length is 18 residues. J was trimmed by 1 base and V by 5 bases; bases with no gene match: 13. CDR3 nucleotide sequence: TGTGCCAGCAGCCAAACGGTAGGACTAGCGGACGTCCAAGAGACCCAGTACTTC. It codes for CASSQTVGLADVQETQYF.

The chain is built from TRBV3-1 (or the pseudogene TRBV3-2) and TRBJ1-1; possibly TRBD1 for D (6 bases). CDR3 length: 14 residues. In germline, CDR1 is LGHDT, CDR2 YNNKEL (reference sequence). V gave up 5 bases and J gave up 3 bases, with 13 bases separating them. This chain's CDR3 is CASSSRTEYTEAFF. For the CDR3, the DNA is TGTGCCAGCAGCTCTCGGACAGAATACACTGAAGCTTTCTTT.

V is TRBV5-1 and J is TRBJ1-2; D is unresolved. V was trimmed by 4 bases and J by 7 bases, leaving 17 bases between them. The CDR3 is 14 residues long. Germline V CDR1 and CDR2: SGHRS, YFSETQ. DNA for the CDR3: TGCGCCAGCAGCACCGCCGACTCAATAGGTGGCTACACCTTC. Its protein is CASSTADSIGGYTF.

A few counts support this clone. V is TRBV6-6 and J is TRBJ1-5; TRBD1 matches 8 bases. From germline, CDR1 is MNHNY and CDR2 SVGAGI (reference sequence). With 5 bases clipped from V and 5 bases from J, the junction kept 17 bases outside the gene matches. CDR3 length: 18 amino acids. The CDR3 is CASSPQGARPVADQPQHF. The CDR3 DNA sequence: TGTGCCAGCAGTCCTCAGGGGGCGCGACCCGTTGCGGATCAGCCCCAGCATTTT.

The chain employs TRBV2 and TRBJ1-2, with a weak D call TRBD1 (5 bases). CDR3 length: 14 residues. V was pared by 6 bases and J by 2 bases, with 13 bases between. Germline V CDR1 and CDR2: SNHLY, FYNNEI. The CDR3 sequence is CASRRLRGNYGYTF. CDR3 coding DNA: TGTGCCAGCAGGAGGTTGCGGGGGAACTATGGCTACACCTTC.

The chain employs TRBV5-1 and TRBJ1-1, with no clear D. V lost 7 bases to trimming and J lost 1 base, with 8 bases between them. Germline CDR1 reads SGHRS; CDR2 reads YFSETQ. The CDR3 extends over 12 amino acids. CDR3 loop: CASAGGNTEAFF. The DNA of the CDR3 is TGCGCCAGCGCCGGTGGGAACACTGAAGCTTTCTTT.

The CDR3 loop is CASSEQGPTGEKLFF. In nucleotides, the CDR3 is TGTGCCAGCAGTGAACAGGGCCCAACGGGTGAAAAACTGTTTTTT. The chain combines TRBV2 with TRBJ1-4; D is possibly TRBD1 (5 bases). This CDR3 is built from 15 residues. The germline V and J ends were trimmed by 2 bases and 7 bases, with 14 bases remaining between them. CDR1 SNHLY and CDR2 FYNNEI come from the germline V gene.

The chain combines TRBV10-1 with TRBJ2-1; 7 positions agree with TRBD2. Germline values: CDR1 WNHNN, CDR2 SYGVQD (reference sequence). The CDR3 is made up of 14 amino acids. Trimming cost V 0 bases and J 10 bases; bases outside gene matches: 6. The CDR3, as DNA: TGCGCCAGCAGTGAGTCGAAACTAGCGAGAGAGCAGTTCTTC. Residues: CASSESKLAREQFF.

V usage is TRBV19 and J usage is TRBJ2-6; D is possibly TRBD1 (6 bases). The CDR3 has 16 amino acids. Looked up from germline, CDR1 is LNHDA and CDR2 is SQIVND (reference sequence). Between the trimmed V and J ends, which lost 5 bases and 0 bases, there was a span of 11 bases. CDR3 residues: CASSPRDISGANVLTF. The CDR3 region has the DNA TGTGCCAGTAGTCCCCGGGACATCTCTGGGGCCAACGTCCTGACTTTC.

This chain links TRBV11-2 with TRBJ1-5; D not resolved. There are 13 residues in the CDR3. The germline V and J ends were trimmed by 0 bases and 6 bases, with 6 bases remaining between them. The germline V gene encodes CDR1 SGHAT and CDR2 FQNNGV. The CDR3 sequence: CASSLEGGQPQHF. CDR3 coding DNA: TGTGCCAGCAGCTTAGAAGGAGGTCAGCCCCAGCATTTT.

This rearrangement joins TRBV13 to TRBJ2-2; TRBD1 matches at 8 bases. Germline assignment: CDR1 PRHDT and CDR2 FYEKMQ (reference sequence). The CDR3 extends over 15 amino acids. V gave up 1 base and J gave up 6 bases; unmatched junction bases: 4. CDR3 DNA sequence: TGTGCCAGCAGCTTAGTCAGGGGGCTGGCCGGGGAGCTGTTTTTT. Its translation is CASSLVRGLAGELFF.

The chain uses TRBV29-1 and TRBJ2-1; 12 nucleotides line up with TRBD2. Germline trimming cut 3 bases from V and 4 bases from J; bases unmatched to any gene: 7. CDR1 and CDR2 from the germline V gene are SQVTM and ANQGSEA. The CDR3 length is 16 residues. CDR3 in amino acids: CSVDLAGGDLYNEQFF. CDR3 sequence (DNA): TGCAGCGTTGACCTAGCGGGAGGGGACCTTTACAATGAGCAGTTCTTC.

V is TRBV19 and J is TRBJ2-1; 8 bases line up with TRBD1. V trimming: 7 bases; J trimming: 3 bases; junction bases outside the gene matches: 8. CDR1 and CDR2 from the germline V gene are LNHDA and SQIVND (reference sequence). CDR3 length: 15 residues. The DNA of the CDR3 is TGTGCCAGTAAAATGGGACAGGAGGACTACAATGAGCAGTTCTTC. Translated, it gives CASKMGQEDYNEQFF.

The chain combines TRBV5-4 with TRBJ2-1; TRBD2 agrees at 9 bases. The germline gives CDR1 SGHNT, CDR2 YYREEE (reference sequence). Trimming cost V 0 bases and J 8 bases; bases outside gene matches: 12. The CDR3 spans 17 residues. This CDR3 reads CASSLDLGGGAWDEQFF. In DNA form, the CDR3 reads TGTGCCAGCAGCTTGGATCTTGGCGGGGGGGCCTGGGATGAGCAGTTCTTC.

The chain combines TRBV12-3 or TRBV12-4 with TRBJ1-4, with a weak D call TRBD1 (6 bases). The CDR3 contains 13 residues. V was clipped by 6 bases and J by 10 bases, with 15 bases between them. The CDR3 region has the DNA TGTGCCAGCAGGGGGGACAACGGCGGAAAACTGTTTTTT. Residues: CASRGDNGGKLFF.

The chain uses TRBV27 and TRBJ2-6; TRBD1 matches at 12 bases. This CDR3 contains 19 residues. The J segment lost 0 bases and the V segment lost 5 bases, leaving 8 bases of the junction unmatched. From germline, CDR1 is MNHEY and CDR2 SMNVEV (reference sequence). CDR3 protein: CASSPGAGQGASGANVLTF. CDR3 DNA: TGTGCCAGCAGTCCTGGCGCGGGACAGGGGGCCTCTGGGGCCAACGTCCTGACTTTC.

The chain employs TRBV5-1 and TRBJ2-1; the D gene is possibly TRBD2 (5 bases). Germline assignment: CDR1 SGHRS and CDR2 YFSETQ. Deletions cut 1 base from V and 10 bases from J, with 9 bases between. The CDR3 sequence is 12 residues long. The CDR3 region is CASSLSGKEQFF. In nucleotides, the CDR3 is TGCGCCAGCAGCTTGTCCGGGAAGGAGCAGTTCTTC.